The 28 T cell receptor beta chains given below trace back to one sample, sequenced in a study of cytomegalovirus exposure and HLA in healthy donors. The PCR ran on 60 Vbeta and 13 Jbeta primers. The assay was immunoSEQ multiplex PCR, and TCRdb's table has in-frame clones only and misses some. The sample yields some 220,000 clones, 70% to 80% seen once. The specimen was PBMCs. Receptors originate from a woman aged 55-69 years in good health and CMV-seropositive.

The chain carries TRBV6-1 and TRBJ2-2, with D perhaps TRBD2 (6 bases). Germline loops: CDR1 MNHNS, CDR2 SASEGT. The CDR3 is 16 amino acids. Deletions cut 0 bases from V and 1 base from J, with 9 bases between. Written as DNA, the CDR3 is TGTGCCAGCAGTGAAGCGCGGGACCAGAACACCGGGGAGCTGTTTTTT. This codes for CASSEARDQNTGELFF.

The chain employs TRBV14 and TRBJ2-3, with 14 bases fitting TRBD2. The germline V gene encodes CDR1 SGHDN and CDR2 FVKESK. V trimming: 4 bases; J trimming: 4 bases; junction bases outside the gene matches: 10. This CDR3 is built from 18 residues. The CDR3 reads CASSRRLAGGVRADTQYF. The CDR3 region has the DNA TGTGCCAGCAGCCGAAGACTAGCGGGAGGGGTCAGGGCAGATACGCAGTATTTT.

This sequence joins TRBV28 and TRBJ2-7; 9 bases fit TRBD2. Germline V gives CDR1 MDHEN, CDR2 SYDVKM. The CDR3 loop spans 14 amino acids. J gave up 5 bases and V 2 bases, and 4 bases lay outside the gene matches. CDR3 in amino acids: CASSLAGGPNEQYF. CDR3 bases: TGTGCCAGCAGTTTAGCGGGAGGGCCAAACGAGCAGTACTTC. Complete variable domain (other parts from reference TRBV28 and TRBJ2-7): DVKVTQSSRYLVKRTGEKVFLECVQDMDHENMFWYRQDPGLGLRLIYFSYDVKMKEKGDIPEGYSVSREKKERFSLILESASTNQTSMYLCASSLAGGPNEQYFGPGTRLTVT.

J is TRBJ1-6 and V is TRBV5-4; 11 bases match TRBD1. The CDR3 is made up of 15 amino acids. Germline values: CDR1 SGHNT, CDR2 YYREEE (reference sequence). V lost 7 bases and J lost 10; bases outside the gene matches: 10. The CDR3 is CASHETGTGGSPLHF. The CDR3 DNA sequence: TGTGCCAGCCACGAAACCGGGACAGGGGGATCACCCCTCCACTTT. Variable domain in full (rest from reference TRBV5-4 and TRBJ1-6): ETGVTQSPTHLIKTRGQQVTLRCSSQSGHNTVSWYQQALGQGPQFIFQYYREEENGRGNFPPRFSGLQFPNYSSELNVNALELDDSALYLCASHETGTGGSPLHFGNGTRLTVT.

This chain uses TRBV29-1 with TRBJ1-1, with 8 bases fitting TRBD1. J lost 11 bases, V lost 6 bases, and 8 bases had no gene match. The CDR3 totals 11 residues. Germline CDR1 SQVTM, CDR2 ANQGSEA. This CDR3 is CSVARQGAAFF. DNA for the CDR3: TGCAGCGTAGCCCGCCAGGGGGCTGCTTTCTTT.

The V gene is TRBV6-4, the J gene TRBJ2-1, with 10 bases lining up with TRBD2. The germline V gene encodes CDR1 MRHNA and CDR2 SNTAGT. Losses at the gene ends were 3 bases for V and 2 bases for J; bases not matched to a gene: 10. The CDR3 sequence is 18 residues long. Here the CDR3 DNA reads TGTGCCAGCAGTGATACCAGCGGGGGGGCCTTTGCCTACAATGAGCAGTTCTTC. It is translated as CASSDTSGGAFAYNEQFF.

The gene calls are TRBV27 and TRBJ2-6; 8 positions match TRBD1. V lost 4 bases, J lost 0 bases, and 5 bases stayed unmatched. The CDR3 contains 17 residues. Germline values: CDR1 MNHEY, CDR2 SMNVEV (reference sequence). Written as DNA, the CDR3 is TGTGCCAGCAGTTCATGGGACAGGTTCTCTGGGGCCAACGTCCTGACTTTC. Encoded protein: CASSSWDRFSGANVLTF.

The chain is built from TRBV19 and TRBJ2-7; 8 nucleotides agree with TRBD2. V trimming: 5 bases; J trimming: 5 bases; junction bases outside the gene matches: 5. This CDR3 is built from 13 residues. Germline CDR1 reads LNHDA; CDR2 reads SQIVND (reference sequence). CDR3 bases: TGTGCCAGTAGTTCCCGGGGGGGTGACGAGCAGTACTTC. This codes for CASSSRGGDEQYF. The full variable domain, in which reference TRBV19 and TRBJ2-7 provide the parts outside the CDR3, is DGGITQSPKYLFRKEGQNVTLSCEQNLNHDAMYWYRQDPGQGLRLIYYSQIVNDFQKGDIAEGYSVSREKKESFPLTVTSAQKNPTAFYLCASSSRGGDEQYFGPGTRLTVT.

This clone was counted at least ten times. J is TRBJ1-1 and V is TRBV13; D ambiguous. Per germline, CDR1 PRHDT and CDR2 FYEKMQ (reference sequence). Trimming cost V 2 bases and J 1 base, with 14 bases left between them. The CDR3 spans 16 residues. In nucleotides, the CDR3 is TGTGCCAGCAGCTTATTGTGGGATAGCGGGAACACTGAAGCTTTCTTT. Translating it yields CASSLLWDSGNTEAFF.

J is TRBJ2-2 and V is TRBV7-9, with a possible D match to TRBD1 (5 bases). From germline, CDR1 is SEHNR and CDR2 FQNEAQ (reference sequence). V shed 3 bases and J shed 3 bases, with 8 bases lying between them. The CDR3 runs to 14 residues. The CDR3 spells CASSFLGDTGELFF. The CDR3 nucleotides are TGTGCCAGCAGCTTTTTAGGGGACACCGGGGAGCTGTTTTTT.

This clone has just a few counts. The CDR3, as DNA: TGTGCCAGCAGCTCCGCGGGGTGGAACACTGAAGCTTTCTTT. Translating gives CASSSAGWNTEAFF. The gene calls are TRBV7-2 and TRBJ1-1; D unresolved. Trimming took off 4 bases at V and 1 base at J, with 10 bases between the two ends. Per the germline V gene, CDR1 is SGHTA and CDR2 is FQGNSA. There are 14 residues in the CDR3.

This clone is a singleton in its sample. The J gene is TRBJ2-5, the V gene TRBV7-9, with TRBD2 matching over 7 bases. CDR3 size: 15 residues. Germline V gene lookup returns CDR1 SEHNR and CDR2 FQNEAQ (reference sequence). CDR3 sequence (DNA): TGTGCAGGGGAGGGGACCAGCCTAAACCAAGAGACCCAGTACTTC. It translates to CAGEGTSLNQETQYF.

The chain joins TRBV29-1 to TRBJ1-5; D is undetermined. The CDR3 is made up of 13 amino acids. Deletions cut 2 bases from V and 0 bases from J, with 5 bases between. Germline V gene lookup returns CDR1 SQVTM and CDR2 ANQGSEA. The CDR3 protein is CSVEWASNQPQHF. DNA of the CDR3: TGCAGCGTTGAATGGGCTAGCAATCAGCCCCAGCATTTT.

The V and J genes are TRBV29-1 and TRBJ2-1; no definite D call. The germline CDR1 and CDR2 sequences are SQVTM and ANQGSEA. Trimming pared 7 bases from V and 8 bases from J, leaving 18 bases between. This CDR3 is 13 amino acids long. The CDR3 loop is CSALIASHHEQFF. The CDR3 DNA sequence: TGCAGCGCCCTGATTGCCAGTCATCATGAGCAGTTCTTC.

CDR3 in amino acids: CASSRGGGPYGYTF. CDR3 coding DNA: TGTGCCAGCAGTCGGGGCGGAGGGCCCTATGGCTACACCTTC. This rearrangement joins TRBV6-5 to TRBJ1-2; possibly TRBD1 for D (5 bases). Germline CDR1 and CDR2: MNHEY and SVGAGI. The CDR3 contains 14 residues. V was cut by 5 bases and J by 4 bases, with 14 bases left in between.

The V gene is TRBV11-2, the J gene TRBJ1-2; D is uncertain. The CDR3 contains 14 residues. V lost 4 bases and J lost 5, with 14 bases in between. Germline CDR1 is SGHAT and CDR2 is FQNNGV. CDR3 DNA: TGTGCCAGCAGCTCCGTTCGCGCCAAGTATGGCTACACCTTC. Translated, it gives CASSSVRAKYGYTF.

This clone was seen more than once but under ten times. The chain couples TRBV6-6 to TRBJ2-7; 10 nucleotides align to TRBD1. J lost 2 bases, V lost 0 bases, and 1 base had no gene match. Germline CDR1 reads MNHNY; CDR2 reads SVGAGI (reference sequence). The CDR3 spans 15 residues. CDR3 in DNA: TGTGCCAGCAGTTACTCCGACAGGGGGCCCTACGAGCAGTACTTC. This sequence encodes CASSYSDRGPYEQYF.

V gene TRBV5-1 combines with J gene TRBJ2-5, with a tentative D call TRBD2 (6 bases). With 3 bases removed from V and 2 bases from J, the gap between germline ends came to 11 bases. Looked up from germline, CDR1 is SGHRS and CDR2 is YFSETQ. This CDR3 spans 14 amino acids. CDR3 loop: CASSSYGTQETQYF. The CDR3 DNA reads TGCGCCAGCAGCTCCTACGGGACTCAAGAGACCCAGTACTTC.

J is TRBJ1-2 and V is TRBV21-1; the DNA was not compared with TRBD1, the D call given in the table. TRBV21-1 is designated a pseudogene. This CDR3 has 8 amino acids. The CDR3 DNA reads TGTGCCACCCCAAGCTACACCTTC. This translates into CATPSYTF.

The CDR3 DNA follows: TGTGCCAGCAGTTACGAGGTAGCAGGGGTCGGAAACACCATATATTTT. This translates into CASSYEVAGVGNTIYF. The chain recombines TRBV6-5 with TRBJ1-3; weak D call: TRBD1 (6 bases). Trimming took off 2 bases at V and 4 bases at J, with 15 bases between the two ends. The CDR3 consists of 16 residues. Germline-derived CDR1 and CDR2 are MNHEY and SVGAGI.

In nucleotides, the CDR3 is TGTGCCAGCAGTTGGGGCGCTTCTAACTATGGCTACACCTTC. This sequence encodes CASSWGASNYGYTF. The chain uses TRBV28 and TRBJ1-2; possibly TRBD1 for D (5 bases). V lost 4 bases to trimming and J lost 0 bases, with 9 bases between them. Germline V gives CDR1 MDHEN, CDR2 SYDVKM. The CDR3 extends over 14 amino acids.

In the case of this clone: The same CDR3 can be traced to other DNA sequences in this sample. V gene TRBV5-1 combines with J gene TRBJ2-5, with D perhaps matching TRBD2 (6 bases). The ends were cut back, 4 bases at V and 5 bases at J, with 9 bases in the middle. The CDR3 length is 12 residues. Looked up from germline, CDR1 is SGHRS and CDR2 is YFSETQ. CDR3 nucleotide sequence: TGCGCCAGCAGCCCGGCGGGGGAGACCCAGTACTTC. Translation: CASSPAGETQYF.

The chain employs TRBV12-5 and TRBJ2-1; no clear D gene. Germline loops: CDR1 LGHNT, CDR2 FRNRAP. The ends were cut back, 5 bases at V and 8 bases at J, with 10 bases in the middle. The length of the CDR3 is 12 residues. The CDR3 DNA is TGTGCTAGTGGTCCCCGGTTGGATGAGCAGTTCTTC. Amino acid sequence: CASGPRLDEQFF.

This clone has only a few counts. This chain joins TRBV25-1 and TRBJ1-2; D unresolved. This CDR3 is built from 12 residues. Germline V gene sequence: CDR1 MGHDK, CDR2 SYGVNS. V was clipped by 7 bases and J by 2 bases, with 8 bases between them. The CDR3 sequence: CASNYLNYGYTF. CDR3 nucleotides: TGTGCCAGCAATTATTTGAACTATGGCTACACCTTC.

The chain links TRBV2 to TRBJ1-5, with 8 positions matching TRBD1. This CDR3 spans 16 amino acids. CDR1 and CDR2 from the germline V gene are SNHLY and FYNNEI. The junction had 6 bases not matched to a gene; V was cut back by 4 bases and J by 1 base. The CDR3 bases are TGTGCCAGCAGTGGATCAGGGGGCTCCAGCAATCAGCCCCAGCATTTT. Its protein is CASSGSGGSSNQPQHF.

This rearrangement joins TRBV10-3 to TRBJ2-5; D not resolved. The CDR3 contains 13 residues. V shed 11 bases and J shed 2 bases, with 15 bases lying between them. The germline CDR1 and CDR2 sequences are ENHRY and SYGVKD. The chain's CDR3 is CAVAVAAQETQYF. The CDR3 DNA reads TGTGCCGTCGCGGTGGCGGCACAAGAGACCCAGTACTTC.

The chain employs TRBV7-7 and TRBJ2-5; 10 bases agree with TRBD2. Unmatched junction bases numbered 6, after V lost 9 bases and J lost 5 bases. The CDR3 spans 13 residues. Germline assignment: CDR1 SSHAT and CDR2 FNYEAQ (reference sequence). This CDR3 reads CASGSGRGETQYF. CDR3 DNA sequence: TGTGCCAGTGGAAGCGGGAGGGGGGAGACCCAGTACTTC.

This chain uses TRBV30 with TRBJ1-4, with D hard to call. The CDR3 has 14 residues. The V gene lost 4 bases and the J gene lost 6 bases, with 15 bases spanning the gap. Germline-derived CDR1 and CDR2 are GTSNPN and SVGIG (reference sequence). CDR3 in amino acids: CAWTFPGSDEKLFF. CDR3 DNA sequence: TGTGCCTGGACCTTCCCCGGGTCCGATGAAAAACTGTTTTTT.